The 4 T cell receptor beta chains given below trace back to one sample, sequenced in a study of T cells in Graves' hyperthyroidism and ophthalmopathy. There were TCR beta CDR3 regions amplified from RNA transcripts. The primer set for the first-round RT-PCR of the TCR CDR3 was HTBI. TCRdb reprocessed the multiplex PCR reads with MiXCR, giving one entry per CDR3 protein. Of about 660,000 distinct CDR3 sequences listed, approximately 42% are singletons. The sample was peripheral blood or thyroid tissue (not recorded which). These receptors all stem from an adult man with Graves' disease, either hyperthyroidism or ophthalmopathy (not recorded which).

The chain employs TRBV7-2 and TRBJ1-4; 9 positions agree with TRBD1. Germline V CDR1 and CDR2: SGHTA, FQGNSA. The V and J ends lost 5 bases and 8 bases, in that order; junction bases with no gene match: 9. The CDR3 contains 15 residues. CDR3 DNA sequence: TGTGCCAGCAGCCAGGACAGGGGTTTGGCCGAAAAACTGTTTTTT. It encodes CASSQDRGLAEKLFF.

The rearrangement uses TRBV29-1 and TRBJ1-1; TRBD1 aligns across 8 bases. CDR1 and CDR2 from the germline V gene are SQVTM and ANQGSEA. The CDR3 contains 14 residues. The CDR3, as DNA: TGCAGTGACGCGGGACAGGTGGCGAACACTGAAGCTTTCTTT. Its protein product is CSDAGQVANTEAFF. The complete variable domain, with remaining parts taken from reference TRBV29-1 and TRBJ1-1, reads SAVISQKPSRDICQRGTSLTIQCQVDSQVTMMFWYRQQPGQSLTLIATANQGSEATYESGFVIDKFPISRPNLTFSTLTVSNMSPEDSSIYLCSDAGQVANTEAFFGQGTRLTVV.

The CDR3 spells CASSLALENTEAFF. CDR3 nucleotide sequence: TGTGCCAGCAGCTTGGCCTTAGAGAACACTGAAGCTTTCTTT. J is TRBJ1-1 and V is TRBV7-8; unclear D gene. This CDR3 region has 14 residues. Germline values: CDR1 SGHVS, CDR2 FQNEAQ. Trimming took off 3 bases at V and 1 base at J, with 9 bases between the two ends.

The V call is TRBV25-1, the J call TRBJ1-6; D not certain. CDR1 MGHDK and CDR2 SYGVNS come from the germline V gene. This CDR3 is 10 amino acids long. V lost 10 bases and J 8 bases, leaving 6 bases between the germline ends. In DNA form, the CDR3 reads TGTGCCACAAGGTATTCACCCCTCCACTTT. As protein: CATRYSPLHF.